These T cell receptor beta chains were read from a single sample in a study of cytomegalovirus exposure and HLA in healthy donors. The protocol was immunoSEQ multiplex PCR, while the TCRdb copy is restricted to in-frame clones and leaves out a portion. The sample lists some 180,000 clones, roughly 88% occurring once. Sequenced sample: PBMCs. These receptors all stem from a girl aged 2-9 years in good health and CMV-seropositive. Each CDR3 is given with its conserved first and last residue. Fields, in order: J gene, V gene, D gene, CDR3 length, clone size, CDR3 DNA, CDR3 protein. D genes are given only for firm matches. Not all rows give a size; the values are once, few, many and, for expanded clones, a class.

TRBJ1-1	TRBV5-1	NA	16	NA	TGCGCCAGCAGCTCGATCCCCCAGACAGTGAACACTGAAGCTTTCTTT	CASSSIPQTVNTEAFF
TRBJ2-7	TRBV19	NA	14	NA	TGTGCCAGTACCGGGTCTCGTGAAACCTACGAGCAGTACTTC	CASTGSRETYEQYF
TRBJ2-3	TRBV29-1	NA	13	NA	TGCAGCGTTGAGTGGCAGGGCACGGATACGCAGTATTTT	CSVEWQGTDTQYF
TRBJ2-3	TRBV7-6	TRBD2	16	once	TGTGCCAGCAGCTTAGCTGCGGGGGGTTACACAGATACGCAGTATTTT	CASSLAAGGYTDTQYF
TRBJ2-7	TRBV6-5	NA	11	NA	TGTGCCAGCAGGTACTCCTACGAGCAGTACTTC	CASRYSYEQYF
TRBJ1-4	TRBV19	TRBD1	15	NA	TGTGCCAGTAGTAAGGAGAGGGGGCTAACTGAAAAACTGTTTTTT	CASSKERGLTEKLFF
TRBJ2-1	TRBV19	TRBD1	17	NA	TGTGCCAGTAGTATGCAGTTTGGGGACAGGGCGAGCAATGAGCAGTTCTTC	CASSMQFGDRASNEQFF
TRBJ1-1	TRBV25-1	TRBD1	15	NA	TGTGCCAGCAGTGAATTTGCGGGGACAGGGGGCTTGGCTTTCTTT	CASSEFAGTGGLAFF
TRBJ2-5	TRBV27	TRBD2	14	NA	TGTGCCAGCAGTTTGGGGCGGGAGCAAGAGACCCAGTACTTC	CASSLGREQETQYF
TRBJ2-4	TRBV11-2	NA	11	NA	TGTAGTGGGGGGACCAAAAACATTCAGTACTTC	CSGGTKNIQYF
TRBJ1-5	TRBV19	NA	14	once	TGTGCCAGTAGTATAGGACAGGGCAATCAGCCCCAGCATTTT	CASSIGQGNQPQHF
TRBJ1-2	TRBV5-1	TRBD1	15	NA	TGCGCCAGCATCGCCAATACCGGGACAGTCTATGGCTACACCTTC	CASIANTGTVYGYTF
TRBJ1-4	TRBV6-1	NA	15	NA	TGTGCCAGCAGTGGGGAGGGAACCCGTAATGAAAAACTGTTTTTT	CASSGEGTRNEKLFF
TRBJ2-7	TRBV2	TRBD1	14	NA	TGTGCCAGCAAGGTAGAGGGACAGGGTTACGAGCAGTACTTC	CASKVEGQGYEQYF
TRBJ2-5	TRBV5-4	NA	11	NA	TGTGCCAGCAGCAGAGAAGAGACCCAGTACTTC	CASSREETQYF
TRBJ2-1	TRBV6-1	TRBD2	14	NA	TGTGCCAGCATAAGACTAGCGGGAGCCCCTGAGCAGTTCTTC	CASIRLAGAPEQFF
TRBJ2-3	TRBV29-1	TRBD2	16	NA	TGCAGCGTTGAAGATCCCGGACTAGCGGGCTCGGGTACGCAGTATTTT	CSVEDPGLAGSGTQYF
TRBJ1-6	TRBV7-8	TRBD1	19	NA	TGTGCCAGCAGGCTAGGGTGGGACAGCGGTAGCTCCTATAATTCACCCCTCCACTTT	CASRLGWDSGSSYNSPLHF
TRBJ2-7	TRBV15	TRBD1	14	NA	TGTGCCACCAGCTCCGGGACAGGGTCCTACGAGCAGTACTTC	CATSSGTGSYEQYF
TRBJ2-1	TRBV5-6	NA	16	NA	TGTGCCAGCAGCTCGGGTGGTTTGAGCTCCTACAATGAGCAGTTCTTC	CASSSGGLSSYNEQFF
TRBJ1-6	TRBV6-1	NA	16	NA	TGTGCCAGCAGTGCCCGCAGGGGTACGCATAATTCACCCCTCCACTTT	CASSARRGTHNSPLHF
TRBJ1-1	TRBV5-4	TRBD1	16	few	TGTGCCAGCAGCTCCGGTGCGGGACAGGGGATTGGGGAAGCTTTCTTT	CASSSGAGQGIGEAFF
TRBJ2-7	TRBV13	NA	14	few	TGTGCCAGCAGCTTAGCGGGGATCTCCTACGAGCAGTACTTC	CASSLAGISYEQYF
TRBJ2-6	TRBV12-5	NA	17	NA	TGTGCTAGTGGTTTGGCCCTTACAGAGTCTGGGGCCAACGTCCTGACTTTC	CASGLALTESGANVLTF
TRBJ2-1	TRBV4-1	TRBD2	16	NA	TGCGCCAGCAGCCCGACTAGCGGGAGGGCCTACAATGAGCAGTTCTTC	CASSPTSGRAYNEQFF
TRBJ1-2	TRBV6-5	NA	13	NA	TGTGCCAGCAGTTACTCAAGACAGCAAGGCTACACCTTC	CASSYSRQQGYTF
TRBJ2-3	TRBV15	NA	15	NA	TGTGCCACCAGCAGAGTTGGCGGCCGCACAGATACGCAGTATTTT	CATSRVGGRTDTQYF
TRBJ1-1	TRBV11-2	NA	15	NA	TGTGCCAGCAGCTGGTCTAAGGGGTCTAACACTGAAGCTTTCTTT	CASSWSKGSNTEAFF
TRBJ1-1	TRBV11-3	NA	16	NA	TGTGCCAGCAGCCCCAGGGCAGGATCAGAGAACACTGAAGCTTTCTTT	CASSPRAGSENTEAFF
TRBJ2-1	TRBV7-6	NA	13	NA	TGTGCCAGCAGCTTGGGCAGGGCGAATGAGCAGTTCTTC	CASSLGRANEQFF
TRBJ1-2	TRBV6-1	NA	13	NA	TGTGCCAGCAGTGATTTTTTCGGCTATGGCTACACCTTC	CASSDFFGYGYTF
TRBJ2-7	TRBV30	NA	14	NA	TGTGCCTGGAATTACAGGGTGCCTGGTTACGAGCAGTACTTC	CAWNYRVPGYEQYF
TRBJ1-5	TRBV7-3	TRBD1	15	NA	TGTGCCAGCAGCTTAGGGGACAGCTCCAATCAGCCCCAGCATTTT	CASSLGDSSNQPQHF
TRBJ2-1	TRBV5-1	TRBD1	14	NA	TGCGCCAGCAGCGCCGGGACAGAGGGCAATGAGCAGTTCTTC	CASSAGTEGNEQFF
TRBJ1-2	TRBV29-1	NA	14	NA	TGCAGCGTTGAATCGGTGTCGGGGGTAGGAGGCTACACCTTC	CSVESVSGVGGYTF
TRBJ2-1	TRBV5-4	NA	15	NA	TGTGCCAGCAGCTTGTCCAGGGGATCTTTCAATGAGCAGTTCTTC	CASSLSRGSFNEQFF
TRBJ1-4	TRBV7-8	NA	15	NA	TGTGCCAGCAGTGTTGGGCAGGCAGGCCGTGAAAAACTGTTTTTT	CASSVGQAGREKLFF
TRBJ1-4	TRBV7-2	NA	16	NA	TGTGCCAGCAGCTTAAGGAAGACAGGTTTGGGGGAAAAACTGTTTTTT	CASSLRKTGLGEKLFF
TRBJ2-7	TRBV5-5	TRBD1	14	NA	TGTGCCAGCAGCCTTCACCGGGACAGTTACGAGCAGTACTTC	CASSLHRDSYEQYF
TRBJ1-1	TRBV6-5	NA	15	NA	TGTGCCAGCAGAAAAGGACAGATTACGAACACTGAAGCTTTCTTT	CASRKGQITNTEAFF
TRBJ2-7	TRBV28	TRBD1	17	NA	TGTGCCAGCAGACCCCCGCTGGTCAGGGGGCTCTACTACGAGCAGTACTTC	CASRPPLVRGLYYEQYF
TRBJ2-5	TRBV10-1	TRBD2	18	NA	TGCGCCAGCAGTGATAGCGGGAGGGCCGGGTCGGGTCGGGAGACCCAGTACTTC	CASSDSGRAGSGRETQYF